This T cell receptor beta chain comes out of a study of blood T cell repertoires in COVID-19. Background on the study: Samples of COVID-19 (acute and convalescent) were obtained from the United States, Italy and Spain. From T cells, B-cell-depleted T cells, or PBMCs came the material, which was cDNA or gDNA.

Trimming took off 6 bases at V and 5 bases at J, with 16 bases between the two ends. Germline CDR1 MNHEY, CDR2 SMNVEV (reference sequence). This CDR3 is built from 14 residues. Profiled with immunoSEQ multiplex PCR; TCRdb holds only in-frame clones, not every one. The repertoire holds under 300,000 clones, with 70% to 90% as singletons. The chain carries TRBV27 and TRBJ1-2, with D perhaps matching TRBD1 (5 bases). The clonotype originates from a man in his fifties or sixties with acute or convalescent COVID-19. The source material was peripheral blood. CDR3 DNA sequence: TGTGCCAGCAGCGACGTCAAGGGGCTATATGGCTACACCTTC. This gives the protein CASSDVKGLYGYTF.